These 7 T cell receptor beta chains were sequenced from one sample in a study of patients and donors after allogeneic stem cell transplantation. TCRdb reprocessed the RT-PCR reads via MiXCR and lists one record per CDR3 protein. The sample records 150,000 to 200,000 distinct CDR3 sequences, 25% to 35% being singletons. Sequencing used blood, either unsorted or a sorted T cell fraction (not recorded which). All receptors come from a human donor who was either an allogeneic HSCT recipient or a stem cell or donor lymphocyte infusion donor (not recorded which). It is not recorded whose cells these are; they may come from a transplant donor.

The chain combines TRBV6-5 with TRBJ1-6, with 9 bases lining up with TRBD1. The CDR3 extends over 14 amino acids. J gave up 9 bases and V 5 bases, and 5 bases lay outside the gene matches. Germline CDR1 reads MNHEY; CDR2 reads SVGAGI. The chain's CDR3 is CASSRQGDRSPLHF. The DNA for the CDR3 is TGTGCCAGCAGTAGACAGGGGGATCGTTCACCCCTCCACTTT.

This clonotype occurred a few times. The chain links TRBV20-1 to TRBJ2-3, with a possible D match to TRBD2 (5 bases). The CDR3 is 15 amino acids. CDR1 and CDR2 (germline): DFQATT, SNEGSKA (reference sequence). V dropped 6 bases and J dropped 1 base, with 17 bases sitting between them. This CDR3 reads CSAEAGAWGTDTQYF. The CDR3 DNA reads TGCAGTGCGGAGGCAGGAGCGTGGGGCACAGATACGCAGTATTTT.

This clonotype was seen a few times. The chain employs TRBV7-2 and TRBJ2-5; 8 nucleotides match TRBD1. The CDR3 runs to 13 residues. CDR1 SGHTA and CDR2 FQGNSA come from the germline V gene. V gave up 5 bases and J gave up 5 bases; unmatched junction bases: 4. The DNA for the CDR3 is TGTGCCAGCAGCGTGGACAGGGCGGAGACCCAGTACTTC. Its protein is CASSVDRAETQYF.

This clonotype was recorded a few times. The CDR3 is CSASIAGGYTF. Here the CDR3 DNA reads TGCAGTGCTTCAATCGCAGGCGGCTACACCTTC. This sequence joins TRBV20-1 and TRBJ1-2, with D hard to call. Per the germline V gene, CDR1 is DFQATT and CDR2 is SNEGSKA (reference sequence). This CDR3 contains 11 residues. V shed 5 bases and J shed 8 bases, with 12 bases lying between them.

This chain links TRBV10-3 with TRBJ1-1, with D maybe TRBD1 (6 bases). There are 15 residues in the CDR3. Germline V CDR1 and CDR2: ENHRY, SYGVKD. V was clipped by 3 bases and J by 5 bases, with 16 bases between them. Here the CDR3 reads CAISERSGGSTEAFF. The CDR3 coding sequence is TGTGCCATCAGTGAAAGATCGGGGGGCTCGACTGAAGCTTTCTTT.

This rearrangement joins TRBV4-3 to TRBJ2-5; 9 bases line up with TRBD2. This CDR3 is built from 16 residues. The ends lost 0 bases at V and 5 bases at J; junction bases unmatched: 7. Germline-derived CDR1 and CDR2 are LGHNA and YSLEER. In nucleotides, the CDR3 is TGCGCCAGCAGCCAAGATCGTAGCGGGAGTGGTGAGACCCAGTACTTC. Amino acids: CASSQDRSGSGETQYF.

This rearrangement joins TRBV10-3 to TRBJ2-7, with 9 bases aligning to TRBD1. Germline V CDR1 and CDR2: ENHRY, SYGVKD. The CDR3 covers 14 residues. After removal of 4 bases from V and 4 bases from J, the junction contained 5 bases not matched to a gene. CDR3 sequence: CAISVGTGLYEQYF. The CDR3 DNA follows: TGTGCCATCAGTGTTGGGACAGGGTTGTACGAGCAGTACTTC.